Listed below are T cell receptor beta chains from one sample, sequenced in a study of OX40 agonist ivuxolimab in advanced cancers. Clones were read by immunoSEQ multiplex PCR, and TCRdb kept only the in-frame ones, dropping some. The repertoire has about 31,000 clones, 85% to 95% of them found once; the top ten carry around a quarter. Material: CD4+ or CD8+ T cells sorted from blood, obtained in a trial of the OX40 agonist ivuxolimab. Receptor source: an adult with an advanced solid tumor such as melanoma, head and neck, liver or kidney cancer. Both conserved end residues are part of each CDR3. A D gene is named only where the DNA matches it firmly. Only some rows state a clone size, as once, few, many or a class for expanded clones.

d_call j_call clone_size v_call cdr3_nt cdr3_aa
NA TRBJ1-3 NA TRBV7-9 TGTGCCAGCAGCCCTGAGGAGCTAGCCGGAAACACCATATATTTT CASSPEELAGNTIYF
NA TRBJ1-1 few TRBV29-1 TGCAGCTCTGACAGGAACACTGAAGCTTTCTTT CSSDRNTEAFF
TRBD1 TRBJ1-4 NA TRBV15 TGTGCCACCAGCACCTACTTAGGGACAGGGGCTGAAAAACTGTTTTTT CATSTYLGTGAEKLFF
NA TRBJ2-7 NA TRBV6-6 TGTGCCAGCAGTTACGAGTCCAACGAGCAGTACTTC CASSYESNEQYF
NA TRBJ2-7 NA TRBV27 TGTGCCAGCAGTTTATATATGGCAACCTACGAGCAGTACTTC CASSLYMATYEQYF
TRBD2 TRBJ2-3 NA TRBV28 TGTGCCAGCAGTTCCGGGACTTCCGGGGAGGGAGATACGCAGTATTTT CASSSGTSGEGDTQYF
NA TRBJ2-7 NA TRBV28 TGTGCCAGCAGTTTTGGTCTCGAGCAGTACTTC CASSFGLEQYF
NA TRBJ2-3 NA TRBV5-6 TGTGCCAGCAGCTTGGCAGATACGCAGTATTTT CASSLADTQYF
NA TRBJ2-7 NA TRBV7-2 TGTGCCAGCAGCGCGGGACCGAGCTACGAGCAGTACTTC CASSAGPSYEQYF
NA TRBJ2-4 NA TRBV7-9 TGTGCCAGCAGCTTAGCGAACAAAAACATTCAGTACTTC CASSLANKNIQYF
TRBD2 TRBJ2-5 NA TRBV4-3 TGCGCCAGCAGCCAAGATTTAGGGGAGGGGGAGACCCAGTACTTC CASSQDLGEGETQYF
NA TRBJ2-7 NA TRBV6-5 TGTGCCAGCAGGCCGACTAGTTTCCACGAGCAGTACTTC CASRPTSFHEQYF
NA TRBJ1-2 once TRBV27 TGTGCCAGCAGTTTATCGGCAGGGGACTATGGCTACACCTTC CASSLSAGDYGYTF
NA TRBJ2-5 once TRBV18 TGTGCCAGCTCACCACCGGCAGGGACCCACCAAGAGACCCAGTACTTC CASSPPAGTHQETQYF
NA TRBJ2-1 NA TRBV14 TGTGCCAGCAGCCAAGATTTGATTGGGTACAATGAGCAGTTCTTC CASSQDLIGYNEQFF
TRBD2 TRBJ2-3 NA TRBV28 TGTGCCAGCAGTCCTCCGATGCCGGCGGGGGCAGATACGCAGTATTTT CASSPPMPAGADTQYF
NA TRBJ2-1 NA TRBV2 TGTGCCAGCAGTGAAGGGCACCTTACCCCGGAGGGGCAGTTCTTC CASSEGHLTPEGQFF
NA TRBJ2-2 once TRBV10-1 TGCGCCAGCAGTGAGTCACCCGGGGAGCTGTTTTTT CASSESPGELFF
TRBD1 TRBJ1-2 NA TRBV2 TGTGCCAGCAGTGACAGGGGGCGAACTAACTATGGCTACACCTTC CASSDRGRTNYGYTF
TRBD1 TRBJ1-5 NA TRBV10-3 TGTGCCATCAGTGATCCAGACCGGGACAGGGAGGGCAATCAGCCCCAGCATTTT CAISDPDRDREGNQPQHF
TRBD2 TRBJ2-5 NA TRBV4-2 TGTGCCAGCAGCCCTAAAGGGCTAGCGGGCCTCTCCGTCGGGGAGACCCAGTACTTC CASSPKGLAGLSVGETQYF
NA TRBJ1-6 NA TRBV9 TGTGCCAGCAGCGCCCACCACAGTAGCTCCTATAATTCACCCCTCCACTTT CASSAHHSSSYNSPLHF
NA TRBJ1-1 NA TRBV10-3 TGTGCCATCAGTGAGTCGATTGGGGTGGACACTGAAGCTTTCTTT CAISESIGVDTEAFF
NA TRBJ2-5 NA TRBV7-9 TGTGCCAGCAGCTTAGTAGGAGGAGAGAAGAAAGAGACCCAGTACTTC CASSLVGGEKKETQYF
NA TRBJ2-1 NA TRBV19 TGTGCCAGTAGCATTGTGCTCCGGGTCCCGAGGGGCCTCTACAATGAGCAGTTCTTC CASSIVLRVPRGLYNEQFF
TRBD2 TRBJ2-1 NA TRBV4-3 TGCGCCAGCAGCCAAACCCTAGCGGGCCTGTACAATGAGCAGTTCTTC CASSQTLAGLYNEQFF
NA TRBJ1-4 NA TRBV28 TGTGCCAGCAGTCCTTTAGTTGGGGGGAATGAAAAACTGTTTTTT CASSPLVGGNEKLFF
NA TRBJ1-2 NA TRBV30 TGTGCCTGGAGTGTAGGGGAAGGCTATGGCTACACCTTC CAWSVGEGYGYTF
NA TRBJ1-2 NA TRBV7-9 TGTGCCAGCACCCCCCCCCTCTCGCAGGGTCAAGGCTACACCTTC CASTPPLSQGQGYTF
NA TRBJ2-1 NA TRBV4-1 TGCGCCAGCAGCCAGGAAACAGGGCCCCCCTACAATGAGCAGTTCTTC CASSQETGPPYNEQFF
TRBD2 TRBJ2-1 NA TRBV4-1 TGCGCCAGCAGCCAAGATGCGGGAGCAGGAAATGAGCAGTTCTTC CASSQDAGAGNEQFF
TRBD1 TRBJ1-3 NA TRBV4-1 TGCGCCAGCAGCCAATTTACAGGGGATGGAAACACCATATATTTT CASSQFTGDGNTIYF
TRBD2 TRBJ2-7 NA TRBV13 TGTGCCAGCAGCTTAGCCGGACTAGCGGGAGGGAACGCCTACGAGCAGTACTTC CASSLAGLAGGNAYEQYF
TRBD1 TRBJ2-3 NA TRBV27 TGTGCCAGCACAGACAGGGTCTACACAGATACGCAGTATTTT CASTDRVYTDTQYF
TRBD2 TRBJ2-7 NA TRBV15 TGTGCCACCAGCACGGCTAGCGGGGACGAGCAGTACTTC CATSTASGDEQYF
NA TRBJ2-6 NA TRBV19 TGTGCCAGTAGCCCCAATGGGGCCAACGTCCTGACTTTC CASSPNGANVLTF
NA TRBJ2-1 once TRBV19 TGTGCCAGTAATATAGGACTCGCCGAATACAATGAGCAGTTCTTC CASNIGLAEYNEQFF
NA TRBJ2-2 NA TRBV7-9 TGTGCCGTCCTTCGGGGGTCCGGGGAGCTGTTTTTT CAVLRGSGELFF
TRBD1 TRBJ2-2 NA TRBV19 TGTGCCAGTAGTACGAGGGACAGGGACACCGGGGAGCTGTTTTTT CASSTRDRDTGELFF
TRBD1 TRBJ2-7 NA TRBV19 TGTGCCAGTAGTATACAGGGGGCATCCTACGAGCAGTACTTC CASSIQGASYEQYF
NA TRBJ2-7 NA TRBV5-1 TGCGCCAGCAGCTTCCGGGAAGAGCAGTACTTC CASSFREEQYF
TRBD1 TRBJ2-7 NA TRBV2 TGTGCCAGCAGTGCCGGGACAGGGCCTTCCTACGAGCAGTACTTC CASSAGTGPSYEQYF
TRBD2 TRBJ2-7 NA TRBV4-3 TGCGCCAGCAGCCAGGATACTAGCGGCGACGAGCAGTACTTC CASSQDTSGDEQYF
NA TRBJ2-2 NA TRBV4-3 TGCGCCAGCAGCCAGGACTCTGCGGAGCTGTTTTTT CASSQDSAELFF